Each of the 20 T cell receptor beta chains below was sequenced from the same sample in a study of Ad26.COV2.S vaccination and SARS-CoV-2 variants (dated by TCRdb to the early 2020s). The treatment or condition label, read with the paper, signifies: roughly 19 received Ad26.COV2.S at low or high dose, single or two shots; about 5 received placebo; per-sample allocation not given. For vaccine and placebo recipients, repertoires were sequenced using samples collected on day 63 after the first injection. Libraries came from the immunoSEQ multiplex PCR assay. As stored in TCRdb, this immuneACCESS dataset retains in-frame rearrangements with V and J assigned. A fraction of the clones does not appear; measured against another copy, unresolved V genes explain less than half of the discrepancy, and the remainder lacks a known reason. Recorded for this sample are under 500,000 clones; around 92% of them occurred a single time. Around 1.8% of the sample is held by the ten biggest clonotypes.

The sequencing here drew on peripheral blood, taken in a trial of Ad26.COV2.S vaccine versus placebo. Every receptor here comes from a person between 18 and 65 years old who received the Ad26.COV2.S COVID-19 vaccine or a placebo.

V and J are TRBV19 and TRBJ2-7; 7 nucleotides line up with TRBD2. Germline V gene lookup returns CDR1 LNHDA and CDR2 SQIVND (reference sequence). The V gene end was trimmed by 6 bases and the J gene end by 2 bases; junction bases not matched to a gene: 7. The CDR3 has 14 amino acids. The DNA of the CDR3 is TGTGCCAGTAGCCACGGGCGGGGGACCTACGAGCAGTACTTC. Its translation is CASSHGRGTYEQYF.

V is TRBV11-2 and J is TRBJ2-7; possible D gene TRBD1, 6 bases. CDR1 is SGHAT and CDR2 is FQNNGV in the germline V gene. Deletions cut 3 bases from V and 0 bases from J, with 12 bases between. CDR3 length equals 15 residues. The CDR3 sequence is CASSFPRDTSYEQYF. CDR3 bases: TGTGCCAGCAGCTTCCCCAGGGACACCTCCTACGAGCAGTACTTC.

The CDR3: CASSPEDFPNEKLFF. DNA of the CDR3: TGTGCCAGCTCACCGGAGGATTTCCCTAATGAAAAACTGTTTTTT. The V call is TRBV18, the J call TRBJ1-4, with D uncertain. CDR1 and CDR2 (germline): KGHSH, LQKENI. CDR3 length: 15 residues. V was clipped by 3 bases and J by 3 bases, with 11 bases between them.

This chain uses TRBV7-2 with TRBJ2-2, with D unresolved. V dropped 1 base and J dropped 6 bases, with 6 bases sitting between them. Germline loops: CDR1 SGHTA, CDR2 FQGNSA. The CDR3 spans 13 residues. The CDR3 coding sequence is TGTGCCAGCAGCTTAGAGGGTTCCGGGGAGCTGTTTTTT. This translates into CASSLEGSGELFF.

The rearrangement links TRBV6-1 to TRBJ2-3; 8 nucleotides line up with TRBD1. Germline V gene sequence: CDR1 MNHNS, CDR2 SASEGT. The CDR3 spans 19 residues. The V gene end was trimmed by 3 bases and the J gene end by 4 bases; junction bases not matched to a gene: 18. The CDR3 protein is CASSDPYVGQGGDPDTQYF. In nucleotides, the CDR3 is TGTGCCAGCAGTGATCCTTACGTTGGACAGGGTGGGGACCCAGATACGCAGTATTTT.

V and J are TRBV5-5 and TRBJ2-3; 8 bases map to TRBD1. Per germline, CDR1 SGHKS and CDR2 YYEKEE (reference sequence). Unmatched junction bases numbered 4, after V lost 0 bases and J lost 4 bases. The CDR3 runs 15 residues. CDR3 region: CASSLVGQGADTQYF. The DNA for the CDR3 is TGTGCCAGCAGCTTGGTCGGACAGGGTGCAGATACGCAGTATTTT.

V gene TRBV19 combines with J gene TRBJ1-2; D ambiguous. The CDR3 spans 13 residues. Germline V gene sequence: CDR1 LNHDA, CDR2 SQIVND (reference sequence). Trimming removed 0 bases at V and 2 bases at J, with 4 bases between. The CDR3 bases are TGTGCCAGTAGTATAGATAGCAACTATGGCTACACCTTC. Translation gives CASSIDSNYGYTF.

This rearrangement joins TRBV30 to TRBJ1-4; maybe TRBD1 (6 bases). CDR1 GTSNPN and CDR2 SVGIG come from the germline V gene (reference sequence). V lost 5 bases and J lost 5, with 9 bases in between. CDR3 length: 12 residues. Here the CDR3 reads CAWGGANEKLFF. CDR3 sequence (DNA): TGTGCCTGGGGGGGGGCGAATGAAAAACTGTTTTTT.

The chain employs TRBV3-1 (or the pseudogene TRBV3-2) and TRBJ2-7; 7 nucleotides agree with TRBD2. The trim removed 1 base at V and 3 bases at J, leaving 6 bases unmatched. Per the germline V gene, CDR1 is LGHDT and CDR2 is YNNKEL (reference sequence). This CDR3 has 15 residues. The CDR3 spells CASSQAPGGIYEQYF. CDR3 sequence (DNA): TGTGCCAGCAGCCAAGCTCCGGGGGGTATCTACGAGCAGTACTTC.

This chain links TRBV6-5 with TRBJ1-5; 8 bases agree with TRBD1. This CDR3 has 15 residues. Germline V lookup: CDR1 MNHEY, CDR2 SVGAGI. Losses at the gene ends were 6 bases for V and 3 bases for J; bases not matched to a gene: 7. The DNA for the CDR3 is TGTGCCAGCAGCCCAGACAGGGGTCACAATCAGCCCCAGCATTTT. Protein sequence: CASSPDRGHNQPQHF.

In nucleotides, the CDR3 is TGTGCCAGCAGCTCAGCATCACAGAACCTACACAATGAGCAGTTCTTC. Translated: CASSSASQNLHNEQFF. The V call is TRBV11-2, the J call TRBJ2-1; D is ambiguous. The CDR3 has 16 amino acids. Trimming shortened V by 4 bases and J by 5 bases, and 18 bases separated the two germline ends. Germline CDR1 and CDR2: SGHAT and FQNNGV. The variable domain in full, with the rest retrieved from reference TRBV11-2 and TRBJ2-1, is EAGVAQSPRYKIIEKRQSVAFWCNPISGHATLYWYQQILGQGPKLLIQFQNNGVVDDSQLPKDRFSAERLKGVDSTLKIQPAKLEDSAVYLCASSSASQNLHNEQFFGPGTRLTVL.

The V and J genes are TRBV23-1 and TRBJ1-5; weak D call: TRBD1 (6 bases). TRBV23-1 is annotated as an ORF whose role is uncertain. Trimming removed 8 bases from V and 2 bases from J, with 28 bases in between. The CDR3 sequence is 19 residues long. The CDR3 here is CASYPQSRTDSWGNQPQHF. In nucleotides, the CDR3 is TGCGCCAGCTATCCCCAGAGTCGGACAGACTCATGGGGCAATCAGCCCCAGCATTTT.

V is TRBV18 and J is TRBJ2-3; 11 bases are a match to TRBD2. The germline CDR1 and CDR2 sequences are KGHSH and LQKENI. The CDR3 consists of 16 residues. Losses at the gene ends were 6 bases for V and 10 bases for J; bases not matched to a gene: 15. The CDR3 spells CASSPSSGGSGDSQYF. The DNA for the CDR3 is TGTGCCAGCTCGCCCTCTAGCGGGGGGTCGGGTGATTCGCAGTATTTT.

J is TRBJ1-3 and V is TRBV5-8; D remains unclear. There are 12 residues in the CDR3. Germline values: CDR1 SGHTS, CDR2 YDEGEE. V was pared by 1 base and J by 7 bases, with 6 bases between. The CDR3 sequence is CASSLRANTIYF. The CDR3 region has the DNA TGTGCCAGCAGCTTGAGGGCTAACACCATATATTTT.

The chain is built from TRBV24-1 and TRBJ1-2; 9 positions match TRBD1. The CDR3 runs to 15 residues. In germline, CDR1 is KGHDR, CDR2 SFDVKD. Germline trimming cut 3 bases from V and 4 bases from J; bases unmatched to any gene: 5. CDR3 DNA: TGTGCCACCAGTGATACGACAGGGGGACTCTATGGCTACACCTTC. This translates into CATSDTTGGLYGYTF.

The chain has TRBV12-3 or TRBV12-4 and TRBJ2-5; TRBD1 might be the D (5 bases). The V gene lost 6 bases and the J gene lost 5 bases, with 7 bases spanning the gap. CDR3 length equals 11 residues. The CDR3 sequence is CASRGQETQYF. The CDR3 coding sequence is TGTGCCAGCAGGGGGCAGGAGACCCAGTACTTC.

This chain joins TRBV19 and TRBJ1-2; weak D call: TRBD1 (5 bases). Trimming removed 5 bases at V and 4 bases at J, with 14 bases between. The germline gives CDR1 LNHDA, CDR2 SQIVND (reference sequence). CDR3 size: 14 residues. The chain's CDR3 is CASSAPQASYGYTF. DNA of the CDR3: TGTGCCAGTAGTGCTCCACAGGCCAGCTATGGCTACACCTTC.

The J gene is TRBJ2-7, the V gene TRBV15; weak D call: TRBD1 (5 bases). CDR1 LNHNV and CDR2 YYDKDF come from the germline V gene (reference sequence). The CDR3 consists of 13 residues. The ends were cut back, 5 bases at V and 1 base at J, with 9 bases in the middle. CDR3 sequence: CATSPRDSYEQYF. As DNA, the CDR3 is TGTGCCACCAGCCCCAGGGATTCCTACGAGCAGTACTTC.

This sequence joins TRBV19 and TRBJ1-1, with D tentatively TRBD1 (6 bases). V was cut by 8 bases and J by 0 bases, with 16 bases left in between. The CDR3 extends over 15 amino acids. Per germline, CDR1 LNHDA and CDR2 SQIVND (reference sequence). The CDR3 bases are TGTGCCAGTCGTCAGGGGCAGAACATGAACACTGAAGCTTTCTTT. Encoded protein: CASRQGQNMNTEAFF.

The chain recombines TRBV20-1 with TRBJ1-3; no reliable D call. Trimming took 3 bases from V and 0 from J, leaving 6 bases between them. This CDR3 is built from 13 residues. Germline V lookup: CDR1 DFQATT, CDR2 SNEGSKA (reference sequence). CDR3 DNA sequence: TGCAGTGCTAGTTTGGGCTCTGGAAACACCATATATTTT. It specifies CSASLGSGNTIYF.